This TCR beta chain was found in a study of T-cell reconstitution after alpha-beta-depleted transplantation in children (dated by TCRdb to about 2016). Describing the broader study: The study quantitatively tracked T-cell immune reconstitution after TCRalphabeta/CD19-depleted allogeneic hematopoietic cell transplantation in children using TCR repertoire profiling. What the research found in general, with its limitations: The high TCRbeta diversity at day 60 in some patients was ascribed to recipient T cells and intrathymic progenitors that had survived conditioning. Over the following months the frequencies of hyperexpanded clones went down, and after one year T-cell counts and TCRbeta diversity were mostly credited to newly produced T cells. Apparently early alphabetaT-cell count recovery about two months after transplant reportedly relied on only several hundred rapidly expanded clones derived from non-depleted graft cells.

This clonotype was observed a handful of times. Its target antigen remains unknown. No quality values exist for individual bases; no much larger clone is one base distant. Read against the paper, the sample's treatment or condition label means: allogeneic hematopoietic cell transplantation with graft depleted of TCRalphabeta T cells and CD19 B cells. Transplant recipients were children who received TCRalphabeta/CD19-depleted allogeneic hematopoietic cell grafts. Library prep was done by PCR. Sequencing was carried out with an Illumina HiSeq 2500. To normalize quantification of the TCRbeta repertoire, the TCR libraries were built with molecular barcoding that relied on unique molecular identifiers. TCRdb ran its own pipeline on the public reads, namely fastp trimming at Q25 and MiXCR clone calling, and kept in-frame beta chains. Identical CDR3 protein sequences are pooled into one entry, listed with their most common genes and DNA. The sample yields about 130,000 distinct CDR3 sequences; about 9.5% were counted once. The ten largest account for 24% of the sample.

This receptor was obtained from a girl younger than two who had a stem cell transplant for combined immunodeficiency, so the T cells may come from the graft donor. Material: PBMCs, mostly from graft donor cells, obtained 180 days after TCRalphabeta/CD19-depleted stem cell transplant.

The sequenced DNA: TGTGCCAGCACCGAGCAGGTGCTTTCTGGAAACACCATATATTTT. Translated, it reads CASTEQVLSGNTIYF. The rearrangement joined TRBV2 to TRBJ1-3, with no D gene named confidently. Trimming costs V 7 bases and J 1 base, and their ends lie 14 bases apart. CDR1 and CDR2 are read off the germline V gene as SNHLY and FYNNEI. From its cysteine to its phenylalanine, the CDR3 spans 15 amino acids. Only the CDR3 DNA is retained, 45 bases long and in frame from the first base.